What follows is one TCR beta chain and its context. These data belong to a study of OX40 agonist ivuxolimab in advanced cancers. Trimming stripped 4 bases from V and 1 base from J, with 11 bases between. This CDR3 is built from 14 residues. The germline V gene encodes CDR1 MGHRA and CDR2 YSYEKL. Exclusion applied to patients with autoimmune disease history or systemic immunosuppression. Profiling relied on immunoSEQ multiplex PCR, and the TCRdb table lists in-frame clones only, not all of them. The profile shows around 70,000 clones, around 84% of them singletons. The chain carries TRBV4-1 and TRBJ2-7; D is unresolved. The sequence was obtained from an adult with an advanced solid tumor such as melanoma, head and neck, liver or kidney cancer. Sequencing was performed on CD4+ or CD8+ T cells sorted from blood, taken in a trial of the OX40 agonist ivuxolimab. The CDR3 is CASSPFTESYEQYF. The CDR3 nucleotides are TGCGCCAGCAGCCCTTTCACAGAATCCTACGAGCAGTACTTC.